The T cell receptor beta chain under discussion was sequenced for a study of blood T cells in healthy people across ages (dated by TCRdb to between 2014 and 2017). Study-level background: In model experiments, template switching captured roughly one uniquely barcoded TCR beta cDNA molecule for every two T cells. Using deep sequencing normalized with unique cDNA molecular identifiers, the study measured how TCR beta repertoire diversity changes with age. Donors were grouped into four age groups: young (average approximately 15 years), middle-aged (39), aged (approximately 58) and long-lived (about 90). To avoid experimental bias, donors of different ages were randomly spread across the sequencing lanes. Using the same blood draw, the study looked at two additional independent replicas of 1 million unique cDNA reads for two donors, one aged 18 to 30 and the other aged 80 or older.

Ten or more counts support this clonotype. This receptor's antigen is unknown. No base quality information exists; no much larger clone differs at one position. For this chain, trimming is 2 bases at the V end and 5 bases at the J end, and the number of junction bases without a gene match is 20. For CDR1 and CDR2, the germline V gene lists MGHRA and YSYEKL. The CDR3 has 20 amino acids, counting the end cysteine and phenylalanine. The CDR3 DNA has 60 bases and is translated from base 1. On the study overall, not on this receptor specifically: Observed TCR beta diversity per million T cells fell roughly linearly with age, and a significant reduction was already apparent by age about 36. Compared with the aged group, the long-lived group had more naive CD4+ T cells, fewer expanded clones and increased TCR diversity, suggesting age selection. Estimates of total diversity based on one million sequenced T cells were considered lower bounds and underestimates. Because donor CMV infection status was unknown, age-related changes in expanded clonotypes were potentially confounded. Bulk unsorted PBMC profiling prevented conclusive comparison of naive and antigen-experienced compartments. A strong correlation was found between observed TCR beta diversity and the percentage of naive T cells measured by flow cytometry.

The library relied on 5' RACE. These reads were obtained on an Illumina HiSeq 2500. The second PCR ran for roughly 7 to 11 cycles and used a J-beta primer mix along with a sample-barcoded 5' primer. A unique molecular identifier was introduced onto each TCR beta cDNA molecule by a template-switch 5' adaptor carrying 12 random nucleotides. Each sample yielded at least 2.5 million CDR3-containing paired-end reads. The Mint cDNA synthesis kit, primed by a TRBC-specific oligonucleotide, was used to synthesize first-strand cDNA from all RNA. After uracil-DNA glycosylase treatment, a first 18-cycle PCR used universal primers M1SS and BC2_uni_R on all cDNA. As for the authors' bioinformatics: For normalization, 1 million high-quality reads were randomly selected from each sample, with every read carrying a distinct molecular identifier. Reads sharing molecular identifiers were discarded rather than binned into consensus sequences. CDR3 identification, clonotype clustering and error correction used MiTCR with a Q25 quality threshold and the strictest error-elimination algorithm. A nonparametric unseen species model using Euler transformation provided a lower-bound estimate of total TCR beta diversity. TCRdb reworked the public reads: Q25 trimming with fastp, MiXCR clone assembly, productive beta chains retained. Every distinct CDR3 protein forms one entry, paired with its most common genes and DNA. TCRdb's processing, not the study's, gives the V and J calls here. This sample lists hundreds of thousands of distinct CDR3 sequences; over 40% were detected once. The top ten clonotypes cover roughly 13% of the sample.

The 39 donors, aged roughly 6 to 90 years, were systemically healthy Caucasian individuals from Russia. Each donor gave ten milliliters of peripheral blood, drawn into EDTA-treated Vacutainer tubes. Ficoll-Paque density-gradient centrifugation was used to isolate PBMCs, with at least 6 million per sample. Total RNA, at least 5.5 micrograms per sample, was extracted from PBMCs with Trizol reagent. Naive CD45RAhigh/CD27high T cell percentages were measured by flow cytometry on a PBMC aliquot from every donor. The chain uses TRBV4-1 and TRBJ2-5; 10 central nucleotides agree with TRBD1. Material for sequencing was blood. The sequence was collected from a woman older than 75 in good health. The CDR3 in this case is CASSQTYPLPGQGTWETQYF. The nucleotide sequence is given as TGCGCCAGCAGCCAAACTTATCCTCTCCCGGGACAGGGGACGTGGGAGACCCAGTACTTC.